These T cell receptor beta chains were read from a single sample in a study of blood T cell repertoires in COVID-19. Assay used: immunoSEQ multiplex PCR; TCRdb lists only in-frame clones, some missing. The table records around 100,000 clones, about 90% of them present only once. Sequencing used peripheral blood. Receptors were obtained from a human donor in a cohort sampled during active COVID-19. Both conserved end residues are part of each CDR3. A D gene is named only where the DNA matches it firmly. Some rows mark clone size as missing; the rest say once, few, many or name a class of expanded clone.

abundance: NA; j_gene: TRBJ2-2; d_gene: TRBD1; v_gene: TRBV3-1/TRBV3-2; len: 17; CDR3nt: TGTGCCAGCAGCCAAGGAATAAGGGGGCGGACCACCGGGGAGCTGTTTTTT; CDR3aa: CASSQGIRGRTTGELFF
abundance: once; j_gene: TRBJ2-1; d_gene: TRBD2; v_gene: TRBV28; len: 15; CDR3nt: TGTGCCAGCAGTATCAGCGGGAGAATATACAATGAGCAGTTCTTC; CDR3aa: CASSISGRIYNEQFF
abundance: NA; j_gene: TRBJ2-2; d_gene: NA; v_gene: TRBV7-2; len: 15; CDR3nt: TGTGCCAGCAGCTTAAAGCAGGGAGGCGCCGGGGAGCTGTTTTTT; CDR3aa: CASSLKQGGAGELFF
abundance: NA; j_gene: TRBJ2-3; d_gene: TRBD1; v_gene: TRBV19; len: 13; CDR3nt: TGTGCACTTCGGACAGGGGAGGCAGATACGCAGTATTTT; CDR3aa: CALRTGEADTQYF
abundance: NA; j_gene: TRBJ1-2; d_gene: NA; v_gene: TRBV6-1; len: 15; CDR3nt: TGTGCCAGCAGTGAGGCCCCCTCCCCCTACTATGGCTACACCTTC; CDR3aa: CASSEAPSPYYGYTF
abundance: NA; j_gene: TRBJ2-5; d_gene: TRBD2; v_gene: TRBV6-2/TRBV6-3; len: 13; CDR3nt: TGTGCCAGCAGTCGCACTAGCGGGGCGACCCAGTACTTC; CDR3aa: CASSRTSGATQYF
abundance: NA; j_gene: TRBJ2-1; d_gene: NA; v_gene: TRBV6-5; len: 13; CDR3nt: TGTGCCAGCAGTTACAATGCAGGGGTGGAACAGTTCTTC; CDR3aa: CASSYNAGVEQFF
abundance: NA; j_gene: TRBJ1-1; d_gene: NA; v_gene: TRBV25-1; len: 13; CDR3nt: TGTGCCAGCAGTGAATCCGCTTTAGCTGAAGCTTTCTTT; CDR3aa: CASSESALAEAFF
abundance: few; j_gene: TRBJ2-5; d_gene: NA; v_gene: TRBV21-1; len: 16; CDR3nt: TGTGCCAGCAATGCCGTGGGGACAGGGGAACAAGAGACCCAGTACTTC; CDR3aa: CASNAVGTGEQETQYF
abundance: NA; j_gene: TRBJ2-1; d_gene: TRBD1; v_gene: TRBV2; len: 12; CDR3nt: TGTGCCAGCAGCCAGGGGGCTGATGAGCAGTTCTTC; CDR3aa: CASSQGADEQFF
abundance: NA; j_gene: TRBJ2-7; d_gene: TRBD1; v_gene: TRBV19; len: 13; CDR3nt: TGTGCCAGTAAAGGGCAAGGGGGCGGGGAGCAGTACTTC; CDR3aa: CASKGQGGGEQYF
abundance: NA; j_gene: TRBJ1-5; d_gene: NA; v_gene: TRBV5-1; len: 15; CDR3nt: TGCGCCAGCAGCCCGGGCAGGGCGGGAGATCAGCCCCAGCATTTT; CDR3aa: CASSPGRAGDQPQHF
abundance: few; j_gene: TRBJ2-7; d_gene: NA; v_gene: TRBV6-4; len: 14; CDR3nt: TGTGCCAGCAGTGAGGTCGCCTTCGAGTACGAGCAGTACTTC; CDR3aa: CASSEVAFEYEQYF
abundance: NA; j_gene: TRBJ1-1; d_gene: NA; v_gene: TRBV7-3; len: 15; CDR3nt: TGTGCCAGCAGCTTATCCACAGCTATGAACACTGAAGCTTTCTTT; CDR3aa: CASSLSTAMNTEAFF
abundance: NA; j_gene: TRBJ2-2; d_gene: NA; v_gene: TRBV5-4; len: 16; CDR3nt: TGTGCCAGCAGCTTGATTAGGGGTGTCGGCACCGGGGAGCTGTTTTTT; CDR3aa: CASSLIRGVGTGELFF
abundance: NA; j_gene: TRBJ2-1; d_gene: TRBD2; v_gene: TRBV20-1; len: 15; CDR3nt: TGCAGTGCTAGTTCAGGACTAGATATAATTGTTGAGCAGTTCTTC; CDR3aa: CSASSGLDIIVEQFF
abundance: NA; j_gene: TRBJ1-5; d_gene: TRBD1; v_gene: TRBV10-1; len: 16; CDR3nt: TGCGCCAGCAGTGAGCCGGACAGGGGGGGGGATCAGCCCCAGCATTTT; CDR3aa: CASSEPDRGGDQPQHF
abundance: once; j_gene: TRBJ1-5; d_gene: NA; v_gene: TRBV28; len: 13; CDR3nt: TGTGCCACCGGACAGTACCGAGATCAGCCCCAGCATTTT; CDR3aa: CATGQYRDQPQHF
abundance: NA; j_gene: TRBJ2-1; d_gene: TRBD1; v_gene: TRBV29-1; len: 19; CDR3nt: TGCAGCGTGGATACCGTCAGGGGGCTCTCCTCCATCTCCTACAATGAGCAGTTCTTC; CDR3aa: CSVDTVRGLSSISYNEQFF
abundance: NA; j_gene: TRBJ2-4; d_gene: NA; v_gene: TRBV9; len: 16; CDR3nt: TGTGCCAGCAGTGAACAGGGACCAATAGCCAAAAACATTCAGTACTTC; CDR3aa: CASSEQGPIAKNIQYF
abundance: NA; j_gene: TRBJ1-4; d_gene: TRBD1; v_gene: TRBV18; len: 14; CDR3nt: TGTGCCAGCTCACCAAGACAGGGCAATGAAAAACTGTTTTTT; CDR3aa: CASSPRQGNEKLFF
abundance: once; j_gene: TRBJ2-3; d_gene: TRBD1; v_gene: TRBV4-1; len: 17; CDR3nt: TGCGCCAGCAGCCAAGATAGTCCGGGACAGGGGGCAGATACGCAGTATTTT; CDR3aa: CASSQDSPGQGADTQYF
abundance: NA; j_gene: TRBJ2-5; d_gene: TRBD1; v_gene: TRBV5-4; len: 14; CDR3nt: TGTGCCAGCAGCTCGCGGACAGGGGAAGAGACCCAGTACTTC; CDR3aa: CASSSRTGEETQYF